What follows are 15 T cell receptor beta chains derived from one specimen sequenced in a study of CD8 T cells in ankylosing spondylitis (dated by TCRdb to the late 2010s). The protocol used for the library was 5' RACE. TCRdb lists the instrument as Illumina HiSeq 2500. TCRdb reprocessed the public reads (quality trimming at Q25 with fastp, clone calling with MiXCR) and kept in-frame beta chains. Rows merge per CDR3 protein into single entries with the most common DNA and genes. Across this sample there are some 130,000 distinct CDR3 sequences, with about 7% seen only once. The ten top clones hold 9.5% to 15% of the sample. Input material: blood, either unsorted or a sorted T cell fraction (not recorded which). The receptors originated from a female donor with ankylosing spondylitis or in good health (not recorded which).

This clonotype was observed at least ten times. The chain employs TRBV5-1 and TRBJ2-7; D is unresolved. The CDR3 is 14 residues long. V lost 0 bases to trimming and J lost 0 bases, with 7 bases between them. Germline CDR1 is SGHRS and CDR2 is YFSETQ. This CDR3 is CASSLEGSSYEQYF. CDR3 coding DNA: TGCGCCAGCAGCTTGGAAGGCTCCTCCTACGAGCAGTACTTC.

CDR3 region: CASRGEGHQPQHF. CDR3 coding DNA: TGTGCCAGCAGGGGAGAAGGGCATCAGCCCCAGCATTTT. The chain has TRBV7-2 and TRBJ1-5; unclear D gene. CDR3 length: 13 amino acids. Germline V gives CDR1 SGHTA, CDR2 FQGNSA. Trimming pared 6 bases from V and 5 bases from J, leaving 11 bases between.

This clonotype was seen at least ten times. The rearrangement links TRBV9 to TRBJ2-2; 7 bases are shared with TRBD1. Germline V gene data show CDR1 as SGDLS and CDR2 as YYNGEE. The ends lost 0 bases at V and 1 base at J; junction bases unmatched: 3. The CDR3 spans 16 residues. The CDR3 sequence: CASSVGGTENTGELFF. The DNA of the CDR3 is TGTGCCAGCAGCGTAGGGGGGACAGAGAACACCGGGGAGCTGTTTTTT.

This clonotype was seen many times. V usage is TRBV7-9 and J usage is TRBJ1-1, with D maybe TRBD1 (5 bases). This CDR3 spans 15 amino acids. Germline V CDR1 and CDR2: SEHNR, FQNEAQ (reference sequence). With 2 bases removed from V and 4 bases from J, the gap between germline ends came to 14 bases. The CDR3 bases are TGTGCCAGCAGCTTAACAGGTGGAGTTTCCACTGAAGCTTTCTTT. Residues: CASSLTGGVSTEAFF.

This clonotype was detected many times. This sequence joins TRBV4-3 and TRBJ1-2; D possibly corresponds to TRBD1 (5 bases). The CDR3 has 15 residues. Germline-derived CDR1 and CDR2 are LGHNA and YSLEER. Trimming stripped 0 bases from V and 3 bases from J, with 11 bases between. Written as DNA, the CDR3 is TGCGCCAGCAGCCAAGACCAGGGAGGTGACTATGGCTACACCTTC. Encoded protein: CASSQDQGGDYGYTF.

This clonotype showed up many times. The CDR3 nucleotides read TGTGCCATCAGTGATGGAGCGGGGGGGTTATACGAGCAGTACTTC. It is translated as CAISDGAGGLYEQYF. The genes are TRBV10-3 and TRBJ2-7; 10 bases are a match to TRBD2. The CDR3 runs to 15 residues. The junction had 6 bases not matched to a gene; V was cut back by 3 bases and J by 4 bases. The germline CDR1 and CDR2 sequences are ENHRY and SYGVKD.

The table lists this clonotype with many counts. CDR3 coding DNA: TGTGCCACCAGCAGCAGATCGGGACAGGGGGACCACGAGCAGTACTTC. It encodes CATSSRSGQGDHEQYF. The chain has TRBV15 and TRBJ2-7, with 11 bases fitting TRBD1. The germline V gene has CDR1 LNHNV and CDR2 YYDKDF (reference sequence). This CDR3 spans 16 amino acids. With V trimmed by 3 bases and J by 5 bases, 9 bases remained unmatched. The full variable domain, rest sourced from reference TRBV15 and TRBJ2-7, is DAMVIQNPRYQVTQFGKPVTLSCSQTLNHNVMYWYQQKSSQAPKLLFHYYDKDFNNEADTPDNFQSRRPNTSFCFLDIRSPGLGDTAMYLCATSSRSGQGDHEQYFGPGTRLTVT.

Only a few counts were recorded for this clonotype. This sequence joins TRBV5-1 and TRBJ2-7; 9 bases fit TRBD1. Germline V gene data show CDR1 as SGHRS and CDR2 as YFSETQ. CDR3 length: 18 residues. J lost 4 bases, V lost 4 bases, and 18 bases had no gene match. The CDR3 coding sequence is TGCGCCAGCAGCGGCGTATTAACTACAGGGGGCGCCGGGTACGAGCAGTACTTC. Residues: CASSGVLTTGGAGYEQYF.

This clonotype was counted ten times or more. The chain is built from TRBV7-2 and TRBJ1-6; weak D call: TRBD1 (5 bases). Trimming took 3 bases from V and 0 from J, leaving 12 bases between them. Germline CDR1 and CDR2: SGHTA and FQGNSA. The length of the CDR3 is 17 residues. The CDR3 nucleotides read TGTGCCAGCAGCTTTCAACCCGACAGCTCCTATAATTCACCCCTCCACTTT. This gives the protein CASSFQPDSSYNSPLHF.

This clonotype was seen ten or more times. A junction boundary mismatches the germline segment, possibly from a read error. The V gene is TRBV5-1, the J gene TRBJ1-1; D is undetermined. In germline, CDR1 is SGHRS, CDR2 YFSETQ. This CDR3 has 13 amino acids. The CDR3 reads CASSIGSNSEAFF. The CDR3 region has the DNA TGCGCCAGCAGCATTGGATCGAACTCTGAAGCTTTCTTT.

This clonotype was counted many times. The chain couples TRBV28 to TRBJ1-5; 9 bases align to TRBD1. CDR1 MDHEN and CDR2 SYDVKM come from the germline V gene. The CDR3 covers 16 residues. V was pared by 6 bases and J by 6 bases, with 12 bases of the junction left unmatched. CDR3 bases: TGTGCCAGCAGCCTTAGAGGAGGACAGGGGCGTCAGCCCCAGCATTTT. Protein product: CASSLRGGQGRQPQHF.

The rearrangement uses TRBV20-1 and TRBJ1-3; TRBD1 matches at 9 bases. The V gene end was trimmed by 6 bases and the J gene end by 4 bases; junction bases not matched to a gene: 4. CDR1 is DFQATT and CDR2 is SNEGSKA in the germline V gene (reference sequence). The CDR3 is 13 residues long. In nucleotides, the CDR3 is TGCAGTGCGGACAGGGGAGTCGGAAACACCATATATTTT. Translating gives CSADRGVGNTIYF.

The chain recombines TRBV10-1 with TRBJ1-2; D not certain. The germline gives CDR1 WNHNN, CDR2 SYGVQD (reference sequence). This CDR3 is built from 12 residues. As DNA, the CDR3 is TGCGCTACTCTCCCCCGGAGCTATGGCTACACCTTC. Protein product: CATLPRSYGYTF.

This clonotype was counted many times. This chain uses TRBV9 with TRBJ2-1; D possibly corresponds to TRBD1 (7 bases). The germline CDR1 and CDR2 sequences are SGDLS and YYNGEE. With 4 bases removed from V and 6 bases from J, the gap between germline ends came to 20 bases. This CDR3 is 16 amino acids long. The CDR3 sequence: CASSLGGQVFVNEQFF. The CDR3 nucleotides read TGTGCCAGCAGCTTGGGAGGACAGGTGTTCGTCAATGAGCAGTTCTTC.

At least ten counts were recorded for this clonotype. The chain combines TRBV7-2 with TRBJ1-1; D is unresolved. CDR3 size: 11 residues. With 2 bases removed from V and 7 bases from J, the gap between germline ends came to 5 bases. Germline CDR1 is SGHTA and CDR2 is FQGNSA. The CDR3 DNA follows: TGTGCCAGCAGCTTAACGAATGAAGCTTTCTTT. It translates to CASSLTNEAFF.